The 27 T cell receptor beta chains presented below share a single source sample, sequenced in a study of beta chain features in type 1 diabetes. Expressed TCRB transcripts were sequenced because the entire RNA isolate underwent reverse transcription. Libraries were prepared by immunoSEQ multiplex PCR; TCRdb keeps only in-frame clonotypes and omits some of them. The table lists hundreds of thousands of clones, about 71% of them singletons. Sequenced: naive CD4+ T cells from blood. The receptors come from a young man in good health.

This chain uses TRBV29-1 with TRBJ1-2, with D possibly matching TRBD1 (6 bases). The CDR3 is 14 amino acids. Germline V gene lookup returns CDR1 SQVTM and CDR2 ANQGSEA. V was pared by 3 bases and J by 4 bases, with 15 bases between. CDR3 bases: TGCAGCGTTGAGGTGACAGGCCCGGGCTATGGCTACACCTTC. Translated, it gives CSVEVTGPGYGYTF.

This clone was detected only a few times. This specimen includes other DNA sequences encoding the same CDR3. The rearrangement uses TRBV28 and TRBJ2-5; D not certain. The V gene's germline CDR1 is MDHEN and CDR2 SYDVKM. CDR3 length: 11 amino acids. Trimming cost V 3 bases and J 4 bases, with 3 bases left between them. DNA of the CDR3: TGTGCCAGCAGTTTTGTAGAGACCCAGTACTTC. Its protein is CASSFVETQYF.

This clone was observed a single time. The chain recombines TRBV4-3 with TRBJ2-5; unclear D gene. CDR3 size: 14 residues. V lost 0 bases and J lost 3, with 8 bases in between. The germline CDR1 and CDR2 sequences are LGHNA and YSLEER. Written as DNA, the CDR3 is TGCGCCAGCAGCCAAGATGAACGGAAAGAGACCCAGTACTTC. Residues: CASSQDERKETQYF.

This chain joins TRBV18 and TRBJ2-5; D remains ambiguous. CDR1 is KGHSH and CDR2 is LQKENI in the germline V gene. This CDR3 comprises 14 residues. Trimming took off 4 bases at V and 5 bases at J, with 14 bases between the two ends. CDR3 residues: CASSQTSSRETQYF. The CDR3 nucleotides are TGTGCCAGCTCACAGACGAGTAGCCGGGAGACCCAGTACTTC. Filled out from reference TRBV18 and TRBJ2-5, the complete variable domain reads NAGVMQNPRHLVRRRGQEARLRCSPMKGHSHVYWYRQLPEEGLKFMVYLQKENIIDESGMPKERFSAEFPKEGPSILRIQQVVRGDSAAYFCASSQTSSRETQYFGPGTRLLVL.

This clone was observed a handful of times. This sequence joins TRBV5-1 and TRBJ2-7, with TRBD1 matching over 9 bases. The CDR3 loop spans 14 amino acids. The germline V gene encodes CDR1 SGHRS and CDR2 YFSETQ. The junction had 5 bases not matched to a gene; V was cut back by 0 bases and J by 7 bases. The DNA of the CDR3 is TGCGCCAGCAGCTTGGACGTCGGGACAGGGGAGCAGTACTTC. Amino acids: CASSLDVGTGEQYF.

This chain links TRBV20-1 with TRBJ2-1; the D gene is possibly TRBD2 (6 bases). Germline V lookup: CDR1 DFQATT, CDR2 SNEGSKA (reference sequence). V lost 6 bases to trimming and J lost 9 bases, with 12 bases between them. The CDR3 has 11 amino acids. The CDR3 loop reads CSATTRAEQFF. The CDR3 bases are TGCAGTGCCACGACTAGGGCTGAGCAGTTCTTC.

The J gene is TRBJ2-1, the V gene TRBV4-3, with no clear D. Germline V gene sequence: CDR1 LGHNA, CDR2 YSLEER. The germline V and J ends were trimmed by 0 bases and 1 base, with 4 bases remaining between them. This CDR3 comprises 14 residues. The chain's CDR3 is CASSQERSYNEQFF. The CDR3 region has the DNA TGCGCCAGCAGCCAAGAACGATCCTACAATGAGCAGTTCTTC.

J is TRBJ2-1 and V is TRBV6-4; 9 bases map to TRBD1. CDR1 MRHNA and CDR2 SNTAGT come from the germline V gene. V lost 4 bases, J lost 8 bases, and 6 bases stayed unmatched. This CDR3 has 14 residues. The CDR3 reads CASSAGQGKHEQFF. In DNA form, the CDR3 reads TGTGCCAGCAGTGCAGGACAGGGGAAGCATGAGCAGTTCTTC.

This chain links TRBV4-2 with TRBJ1-1, with unresolved D. This CDR3 has 16 residues. Trimming pared 0 bases from V and 4 bases from J, leaving 15 bases between. The V gene's germline CDR1 is LGHNA and CDR2 YNFKEQ. Here the CDR3 DNA reads TGTGCCAGCAGCCAAGATCGGTGGACGGAGAGCACTGAAGCTTTCTTT. Residues: CASSQDRWTESTEAFF.

This rearrangement joins TRBV7-6 to TRBJ2-3; D is unresolved. Germline V gene lookup returns CDR1 SGHVS and CDR2 FNYEAQ. This CDR3 has 12 residues. The V end was cut by 5 bases, the J end by 1 base, with 4 bases between. The chain's CDR3 is CASSPGTDTQYF. As DNA, the CDR3 is TGTGCCAGCAGCCCCGGCACAGATACGCAGTATTTT.

This clone was counted a single time. This chain joins TRBV11-2 and TRBJ2-7; a possible D gene is TRBD1 (6 bases). The V gene lost 5 bases and the J gene lost 5 bases, with 19 bases spanning the gap. CDR1 SGHAT and CDR2 FQNNGV come from the germline V gene. The CDR3 sequence is 15 residues long. CDR3 residues: CASSPRTAALDEQYF. The CDR3 DNA reads as TGTGCCAGCAGCCCGAGGACAGCGGCTCTGGACGAGCAGTACTTC.

The chain has TRBV6-5 and TRBJ2-5, with D unresolved. This CDR3 spans 12 amino acids. V lost 5 bases and J lost 4, with 8 bases in between. Looked up from germline, CDR1 is MNHEY and CDR2 is SVGAGI. The CDR3 DNA sequence: TGTGCCAGCAGTGGGGTTCGAGAGACCCAGTACTTC. Its translation: CASSGVRETQYF.

The chain joins TRBV15 to TRBJ2-5; 9 nucleotides line up with TRBD1. The CDR3 runs 14 residues. The junction had 2 bases not matched to a gene; V was cut back by 2 bases and J by 4 bases. In germline, CDR1 is LNHNV, CDR2 YYDKDF (reference sequence). In nucleotides, the CDR3 is TGTGCCACCAGCAGATCGACAGGGGGAGAGACCCAGTACTTC. Amino acids: CATSRSTGGETQYF.

There are a few counts of this clone. The rearrangement joins TRBV6-1 to TRBJ2-3, with no clear D. The CDR3 totals 11 residues. CDR1 is MNHNS, CDR2 SASEGT, per germline. The ends were cut back, 6 bases at V and 1 base at J, with 2 bases in the middle. The CDR3 nucleotides read TGTGCCAGCAGGGGCACAGATACGCAGTATTTT. It is translated as CASRGTDTQYF.

The V gene is TRBV29-1, the J gene TRBJ1-1; 7 bases match TRBD1. V was pared by 8 bases and J by 6 bases, with 12 bases of the junction left unmatched. The CDR3 runs to 13 residues. CDR1 SQVTM and CDR2 ANQGSEA come from the germline V gene. CDR3 DNA sequence: TGCAGCATAAGTCGACAGGGACCCCCTGAAGCTTTCTTT. Translated: CSISRQGPPEAFF.

The chain uses TRBV6-1 and TRBJ2-7; D is ambiguous. The CDR3 runs 13 residues. V dropped 4 bases and J dropped 4 bases, with 11 bases sitting between them. Per the germline V gene, CDR1 is MNHNS and CDR2 is SASEGT. CDR3 nucleotide sequence: TGTGCCAGCAGTGTGGCCAGAGAGTACGAGCAGTACTTC. Protein product: CASSVAREYEQYF.

The V and J genes are TRBV29-1 and TRBJ2-5; a weak D match, TRBD1 (5 bases). Trimming pared 6 bases from V and 6 bases from J, leaving 14 bases between. Germline V gene lookup returns CDR1 SQVTM and CDR2 ANQGSEA. There are 12 residues in the CDR3. This CDR3 is CSVNGASKTQYF. CDR3 in DNA: TGCAGCGTCAATGGGGCTAGTAAGACCCAGTACTTC.

The J gene is TRBJ1-6, the V gene TRBV30; D remains unclear. Germline-derived CDR1 and CDR2 are GTSNPN and SVGIG (reference sequence). Trimming pared 4 bases from V and 7 bases from J, leaving 11 bases between. The CDR3 spans 13 residues. The CDR3 DNA follows: TGTGCCTGGACAATCGGGAGAAATTCACCCCTCCACTTT. Translated: CAWTIGRNSPLHF.

The gene calls are TRBV15 and TRBJ2-5; 7 nucleotides agree with TRBD1. J lost 5 bases, V lost 0 bases, and 9 bases had no gene match. This CDR3 region has 16 residues. The germline V gene has CDR1 LNHNV and CDR2 YYDKDF (reference sequence). CDR3 protein: CATSRDKGAPTETQYF. The CDR3 DNA reads as TGTGCCACCAGCAGAGATAAGGGGGCCCCTACGGAGACCCAGTACTTC.

The V call is TRBV7-9, the J call TRBJ1-5; 11 bases are shared with TRBD1. The CDR3 consists of 13 residues. Germline V gene lookup returns CDR1 SEHNR and CDR2 FQNEAQ (reference sequence). Germline trimming cut 8 bases from V and 6 bases from J; bases unmatched to any gene: 3. The CDR3 DNA follows: TGTGCCAGCGGACAGGGGGCTAGTCAGCCCCAGCATTTT. This codes for CASGQGASQPQHF.

The rearrangement uses TRBV29-1 and TRBJ2-7, with D hard to call. With 4 bases removed from V and 1 base from J, the gap between germline ends came to 8 bases. The length of the CDR3 is 12 residues. Germline values: CDR1 SQVTM, CDR2 ANQGSEA. The CDR3 sequence: CSVAKDSYEQYF. The CDR3 DNA follows: TGCAGCGTTGCGAAGGATTCCTACGAGCAGTACTTC.

The chain employs TRBV7-2 and TRBJ2-3; TRBD2 aligns across 12 bases. Germline CDR1 SGHTA, CDR2 FQGNSA. The CDR3 runs to 16 residues. The J segment lost 5 bases and the V segment lost 5 bases, leaving 8 bases of the junction unmatched. The CDR3 protein is CASSTRLAGARDTQYF. The CDR3 DNA follows: TGTGCCAGCAGCACCCGACTAGCGGGAGCAAGAGATACGCAGTATTTT.

This chain connects TRBV9 to TRBJ2-5; 9 nucleotides match TRBD2. Germline V CDR1 and CDR2: SGDLS, YYNGEE. The CDR3 has 15 residues. V was clipped by 2 bases and J by 1 base; unmatched bases: 3. CDR3 bases: TGTGCCAGCAGCGTTGCGGGGGGGCTCCAAGAGACCCAGTACTTC. As protein: CASSVAGGLQETQYF.

In this sample, this clone turned up once. The junction differs from germline at one of its ends, possibly a read error. The V call is TRBV30, the J call TRBJ1-2; D is uncertain. CDR3 size: 10 residues. Germline CDR1 is GTSNPN and CDR2 is SVGIG (reference sequence). The CDR3 loop is CAWSARRTSF. In DNA, the CDR3 is TGTGCCTGGAGTGCCCGGAGGACTTCCTTC.

V and J are TRBV6-5 and TRBJ1-6, with TRBD1 identical over 10 bases. Germline CDR1 and CDR2: MNHEY and SVGAGI. This CDR3 comprises 14 residues. Trimming at V came to 6 bases and at J to 7 bases, leaving 3 bases not matched to a gene. CDR3 protein: CASRGTGVNSPLHF. The CDR3 nucleotides are TGTGCCAGCAGGGGGACAGGGGTAAATTCACCCCTCCACTTT.

The CDR3 spells CASSLSGVAKNIQYF. DNA for the CDR3: TGTGCCAGCAGCTTATCGGGAGTAGCCAAAAACATTCAGTACTTC. The chain recombines TRBV11-2 with TRBJ2-4, with a weak D call TRBD2 (6 bases). This CDR3 comprises 15 residues. The V end lost 2 bases, the J end lost 0 bases, and 8 bases lay between the germline ends. CDR1 and CDR2 from the germline V gene are SGHAT and FQNNGV.

The chain employs TRBV19 and TRBJ1-2; D remains ambiguous. Trimming took 6 bases from V and 5 from J, leaving 13 bases between them. The CDR3 totals 13 residues. Germline loops: CDR1 LNHDA, CDR2 SQIVND (reference sequence). The CDR3 nucleotides read TGTGCCAGTAGCAAAGACAAGAGATATGGCTACACCTTC. Its protein product is CASSKDKRYGYTF.